This T cell receptor beta chain was sequenced for a study of blood T cells in healthy people across ages. Sample-barcoded 5' priming and a J-beta primer mix drove a second PCR of roughly 6 to 12 cycles. Unique molecular identifiers of 12 random nucleotides labeled each cDNA. MiXCR was run by TCRdb on the 5' RACE reads, yielding one entry per CDR3 protein. This table holds around 1.5 million distinct CDR3 sequences, approximately 40% found once. Trimming shortened V by 6 bases and J by 1 base, and 11 bases separated the two germline ends. CDR1 is MNHEY, CDR2 SVGAGI, per germline. The CDR3 covers 14 residues. This clonotype was counted a few times.

Sequencing input: blood. The clonotype comes from a woman in her late teens or twenties in good health. This chain links TRBV6-5 with TRBJ2-3; possibly TRBD2 for D (5 bases). CDR3 amino acids: CASRAEGGTDTQYF. Written as DNA, the CDR3 is TGTGCCAGCAGAGCCGAGGGCGGCACAGATACGCAGTATTTT.